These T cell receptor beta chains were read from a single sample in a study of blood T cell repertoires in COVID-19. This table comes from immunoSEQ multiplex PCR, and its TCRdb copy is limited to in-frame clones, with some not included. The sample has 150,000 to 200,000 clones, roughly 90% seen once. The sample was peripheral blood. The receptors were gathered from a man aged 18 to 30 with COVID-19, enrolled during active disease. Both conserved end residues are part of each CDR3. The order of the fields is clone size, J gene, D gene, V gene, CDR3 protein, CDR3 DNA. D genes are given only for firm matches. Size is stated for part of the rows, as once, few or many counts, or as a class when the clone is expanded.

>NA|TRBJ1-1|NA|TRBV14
CASSKTGLEAFF
TGTGCCAGCAGCAAAACAGGGCTTGAAGCTTTCTTT
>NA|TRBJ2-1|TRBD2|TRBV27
CASSVLAVSYNEQFF
TGTGCCAGCAGTGTTCTAGCGGTCTCCTACAATGAGCAGTTCTTC
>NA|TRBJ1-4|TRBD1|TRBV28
CASSLDRVGEKLLF
TGTGCCAGCAGTCTCGACAGGGTTGGGGAAAAACTGCTTTTT
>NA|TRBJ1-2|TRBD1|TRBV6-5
CASSFRQGSTDGYTF
TGTGCCAGCAGTTTCCGACAGGGAAGCACTGATGGCTACACCTTC
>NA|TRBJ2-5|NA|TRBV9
CASSPRTQETQYF
TGTGCCAGCAGCCCCCGGACTCAAGAGACCCAGTACTTC
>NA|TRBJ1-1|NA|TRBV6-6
CASYPVRGETEAFF
TGTGCCAGTTATCCTGTCCGGGGGGAAACTGAAGCTTTCTTT
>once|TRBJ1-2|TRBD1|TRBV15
CATSNYRGRDGYTF
TGTGCCACCAGCAACTACAGGGGGCGGGATGGCTACACCTTC
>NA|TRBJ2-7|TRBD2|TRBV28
CASSPFTSAIAYEQYF
TGTGCCAGCAGTCCATTTACTAGCGCTATCGCCTACGAGCAGTACTTC
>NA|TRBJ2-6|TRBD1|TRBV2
CASSGQGASGANVLTF
TGTGCCAGCAGTGGACAGGGGGCGTCTGGGGCCAACGTCCTGACTTTC
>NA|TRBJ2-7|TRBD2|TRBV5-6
CASSLTSGRWQYF
TGTGCCAGCAGCTTAACTAGCGGGAGGTGGCAGTACTTC
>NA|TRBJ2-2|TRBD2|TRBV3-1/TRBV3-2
CASSQASGRANTGELFF
TGTGCCAGCAGCCAGGCTAGCGGGAGGGCCAACACCGGGGAGCTGTTTTTT
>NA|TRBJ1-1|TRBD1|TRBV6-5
CASTQTGRNTEAFF
TGTGCCAGCACCCAGACAGGGAGGAACACTGAAGCTTTCTTT
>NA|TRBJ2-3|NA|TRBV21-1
CASSRKIAEGLATDTQYF
TGTGCCAGCAGCAGGAAGATAGCGGAGGGGTTGGCGACAGATACGCAGTATTTT
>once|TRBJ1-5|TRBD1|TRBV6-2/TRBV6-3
CASSLDRAGNQPQHF
TGTGCCAGCAGCTTAGACAGGGCGGGCAATCAGCCCCAGCATTTT
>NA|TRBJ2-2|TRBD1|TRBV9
CASSRTGNTGELFF
TGTGCCAGCAGCCGGACAGGGAACACCGGGGAGCTGTTTTTT
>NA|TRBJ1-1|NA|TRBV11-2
CASSLVGVSGEAFF
TGTGCCAGCAGCTTAGTCGGGGTCTCGGGAGAAGCTTTCTTT
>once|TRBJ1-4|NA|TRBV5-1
CASRTGIGNEKLLF
TGCGCCAGCCGTACAGGGATTGGTAATGAAAAACTGCTTTTT
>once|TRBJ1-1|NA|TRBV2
CASSDYPGVAFF
TGTGCCAGCAGTGACTATCCAGGGGTAGCTTTCTTT
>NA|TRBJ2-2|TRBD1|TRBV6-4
CASSPIRDRGRATGELFF
TGTGCCAGCAGTCCCATCCGGGACAGGGGGCGCGCCACCGGGGAGCTGTTTTTT
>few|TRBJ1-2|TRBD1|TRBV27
CASRTGQGNYGYTF
TGTGCCAGCAGGACCGGACAGGGAAACTATGGCTACACCTTC
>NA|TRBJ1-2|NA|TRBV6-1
CASSENRVPWYGYTF
TGTGCCAGCAGTGAAAACAGGGTTCCTTGGTATGGCTACACCTTC
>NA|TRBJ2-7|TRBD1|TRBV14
CASSLVTGSEQYF
TGTGCCAGCAGTCTAGTGACAGGGAGCGAGCAGTACTTC
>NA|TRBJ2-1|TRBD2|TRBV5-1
CASSLVLAGGHYNEQFF
TGCGCCAGCAGCTTAGTATTAGCGGGAGGACACTACAATGAGCAGTTCTTC
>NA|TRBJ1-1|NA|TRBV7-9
CASSPGLGSWDTEAFF
TGTGCCAGCAGCCCTGGTCTCGGGAGTTGGGACACTGAAGCTTTCTTT
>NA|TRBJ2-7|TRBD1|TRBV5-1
CASSLPGGPYEQYF
TGCGCCAGCAGCTTACCAGGGGGCCCCTACGAGCAGTACTTC
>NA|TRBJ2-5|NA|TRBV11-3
CASSSRRSQETQYF
TGTGCCAGCAGCTCTCGGCGGTCGCAAGAGACCCAGTACTTC
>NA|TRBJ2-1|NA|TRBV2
CASSESRGEQFF
TGTGCCAGCAGTGAATCCAGGGGTGAGCAGTTCTTC
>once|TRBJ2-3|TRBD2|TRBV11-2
CASSLSGAGPSYTDTQYF
TGTGCCAGCAGCTTAAGCGGGGCCGGACCCAGTTACACAGATACGCAGTATTTT
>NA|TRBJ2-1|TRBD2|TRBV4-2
CASSQGLAGGRYEQFF
TGTGCCAGCAGCCAAGGGCTAGCGGGAGGGCGGTATGAGCAGTTCTTC
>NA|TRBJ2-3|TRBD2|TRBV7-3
CASSPLGGRGTDTQYF
TGTGCCAGCAGCCCCCTGGGGGGGAGGGGCACAGATACGCAGTATTTT
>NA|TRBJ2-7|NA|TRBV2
CASSPRTGTYEQYF
TGTGCCAGCAGTCCCAGGACTGGCACCTACGAGCAGTACTTC
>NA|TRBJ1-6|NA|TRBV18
CASSFTGISDNSPLHF
TGTGCCAGCTCATTTACAGGGATATCAGATAATTCACCCCTCCACTTT